This T cell receptor (beta chain) derives from a study of T-cell reconstitution after alpha-beta-depleted transplantation in children. Germline trimming cut 2 bases from V and 4 bases from J; bases unmatched to any gene: 17. Germline lookup yields CDR1 KGHSH and CDR2 LQKENI. The CDR3 is 19 amino acids. As it was prepared, the TCRbeta library received unique molecular identifiers. One entry per CDR3 protein, called by TCRdb with MiXCR from the PCR reads. The sample consists of approximately 240,000 distinct CDR3 sequences, more than 7.5% of them appearing once. This clonotype was observed at least ten times.

The source is a human donor who donated a stem cell graft to a child with SCID. The sequenced sample was PBMCs from the stem cell graft donor, obtained from the stem cell graft. The rearrangement joins TRBV18 to TRBJ2-3; 8 nucleotides match TRBD2. CDR3 loop: CASSPFPSSPGGRADTQYF. In nucleotides, the CDR3 is TGTGCCAGCTCACCATTTCCATCGTCCCCGGGGGGGCGCGCAGATACGCAGTATTTT.